This TCR beta chain emerged from a study of monozygotic twins with cystic fibrosis. Study-wide findings and caveats: Clonality was generally low (median around 0.009), higher in the most severe patients.

The CDR3 runs to 14 residues. V lost 2 bases and J 1 base, leaving 8 bases between the germline ends. CDR1 MNHEY and CDR2 SVGAGI come from the germline V gene. Details on this clone: Its antigen is unknown.

Libraries were prepared by immunoSEQ multiplex PCR; TCRdb keeps only in-frame clonotypes and omits some of them. The data hold roughly 29,000 clones, with around four fifths observed a single time. The source of this sequence is a girl aged 2-10 years with cystic fibrosis. The sequencing sample was made of blood. The V and J genes are TRBV6-5 and TRBJ1-1, with D possibly TRBD1 on 6 matching bases. CDR3 residues: CASSYGQRNTEAFF. DNA for the CDR3: TGTGCCAGCAGTTACGGACAGCGGAACACTGAAGCTTTCTTT.